The clone carrying this TCR beta chain was counted only a few times. Its antigen is unidentified. This sample is drawn from a study of blood T cells in healthy people across ages. Overall study context: Template-switching capture recovered about one barcoded beta molecule per two T cells.

CDR3 length: 17 residues. Germline-derived CDR1 and CDR2 are DFQATT and SNEGSKA (reference sequence). Between the trimmed V and J ends, which lost 6 bases and 1 base, there was a span of 21 bases. Study-level results: Unsorted PBMC material precluded a definitive naive versus antigen-experienced comparison.

PCR was performed a second time for about 6 to 12 cycles using a sample-barcoded 5' primer and a J-beta primer mix. TCRdb recomputed calls from the 5' RACE reads with MiXCR, one row per CDR3 protein. The sample has 780,000 or so distinct CDR3 sequences; more than 50% are singletons. Donors each provided roughly 9.6 milliliters of peripheral blood. The rearrangement links TRBV20-1 to TRBJ1-4, with D possibly TRBD1 on 5 matching bases. This sequence originates from a man between 35 and 55 years old in good health. Sample: blood. CDR3 loop: CSAQGTYGGVTNEKLFF. DNA of the CDR3: TGCAGTGCCCAAGGGACCTACGGCGGGGTAACTAATGAAAAACTGTTTTTT.